This paragraph covers one T cell receptor (beta chain) sequence. Its antigen is still unknown. It may be a read error: a sequence one base away is much more abundant. CDR3 length: 14 residues. Germline assignment: CDR1 WSHSY and CDR2 SAAADI. V lost 8 bases and J 6 bases, leaving 20 bases between the germline ends. These data come from a study of read filtering for tumor transcriptome and immune sequencing. Study observations and caveats: The CD138-negative fraction was mixed bone marrow immune cells, not pure T cells.

Molecular barcoded adaptors covering alpha/delta and beta/gamma chains were used on about 0.4 ug RNA. One entry per CDR3 protein results from TCRdb running MiXCR on the reads. This table has 35,000 to 40,000 distinct CDR3 sequences, about 14% appearing once. The rearrangement uses TRBV10-2 and TRBJ2-7; possibly TRBD1 or TRBD2 for D (5 bases each). This receptor was identified in a donor at least 40 years old with multiple myeloma. Sequenced input: a population of CD138-negative cells sorted from bone marrow. CDR3 sequence (DNA): TGCGCCAGCGCATATCCCGGGACCCTATGCGAGCAGTACTTC. Translation: CASAYPGTLCEQYF.